This T cell receptor (beta chain) comes out of a study of blood T cell repertoires in COVID-19. Study context: The origin of the acute and convalescent COVID-19 samples was the United States, Italy and Spain. PBMCs, B-cell-depleted T cells, or T cells were the source of the cDNA or gDNA that made up the material.

Germline CDR1 and CDR2: LNHDA and SQIVND (reference sequence). The CDR3 sequence is 16 residues long. Trimming left V 2 bases short and J 0 bases short, with 10 bases between. How the authors handled the data: Amplified reference gene primers provided the basis for estimating nucleated cell counts. This table comes from immunoSEQ multiplex PCR, and its TCRdb copy is limited to in-frame clones, with some not included. V and J calls and clone size come straight from that table; D and trimming were deduced from the DNA. The sample records tens of thousands of clones, almost 90% being singletons. A single count supports this clone.

This chain uses TRBV19 with TRBJ2-2; D is perhaps TRBD1 (6 bases). Sequencing was performed on peripheral blood. This TCR was sampled from a man aged 45-60 years with acute or convalescent COVID-19. The CDR3 nucleotides read TGTGCCAGTAGTATAACAGGGTCTGCGAACACCGGGGAGCTGTTTTTT. It encodes CASSITGSANTGELFF.